The 9 T cell receptor beta chains below all came from one sample that was sequenced in a study of blood T cell repertoires in COVID-19 (dated by TCRdb to about 2020). The library was generated by the immunoSEQ multiplex PCR assay. The clones in this table, taken by TCRdb from immuneACCESS, are in-frame only. Not every clone is retained; where verified, under half of the shortfall comes from an unresolved V gene, and the cause of the rest is unknown. This sample lists under 250,000 clones; about 91% were detected once. The ten largest clones add up to around 6.3% of the sample. Material: peripheral blood. The receptors were gathered from a woman between 25 and 40 years old with COVID-19, enrolled during active disease.

The chain combines TRBV6-5 with TRBJ2-7; D possibly corresponds to TRBD1 (5 bases). V lost 2 bases and J 4 bases, leaving 9 bases between the germline ends. Germline V gene lookup returns CDR1 MNHEY and CDR2 SVGAGI. CDR3 length equals 13 residues. CDR3: CASSYQRQYEQYF. The CDR3 coding sequence is TGTGCCAGCAGTTACCAAAGACAGTACGAGCAGTACTTC.

This clone was observed a single time. This chain uses TRBV7-2 with TRBJ2-3, with 14 nucleotides matching TRBD2. This CDR3 has 16 residues. CDR1 and CDR2 from the germline V gene are SGHTA and FQGNSA. Trimming at V came to 2 bases and at J to 4 bases, leaving 2 bases not matched to a gene. The CDR3 loop is CASSLRLAGGPDTQYF. In nucleotides, the CDR3 is TGTGCCAGCAGCTTAAGACTAGCGGGAGGGCCAGATACGCAGTATTTT.

This clone was picked up one time. The chain is built from TRBV11-3 and TRBJ2-5, with D possibly being TRBD2 (6 bases). This CDR3 comprises 14 residues. The V end lost 4 bases, the J end lost 4 bases, and 13 bases lay between the germline ends. Germline CDR1 is SGHNT and CDR2 is YENEEA. CDR3 region: CASSSGDMGETQYF. The CDR3 nucleotides are TGTGCCAGCAGCTCGGGAGATATGGGAGAGACCCAGTACTTC.

Regarding this clone: Other nucleotide sequences in the sample specify the same CDR3. The chain carries TRBV6-2 or TRBV6-3 and TRBJ1-5; 10 nucleotides agree with TRBD1. Trimming cost V 6 bases and J 5 bases; bases outside gene matches: 4. CDR1 MNHEY and CDR2 SVGEGT come from the germline V gene. The CDR3 length is 14 residues. The CDR3: CASSLTGGHQPQHF. The CDR3 bases are TGTGCCAGCAGCTTGACAGGGGGCCATCAGCCCCAGCATTTT.

The chain uses TRBV5-1 and TRBJ2-1, with TRBD2 as a possible D gene (5 bases). The CDR3 contains 15 residues. In germline, CDR1 is SGHRS, CDR2 YFSETQ. V lost 0 bases, J lost 5 bases, and 12 bases lay in between. The chain's CDR3 is CASSLEGSADNEQFF. In DNA form, the CDR3 reads TGCGCCAGCAGCTTGGAGGGTAGCGCCGACAATGAGCAGTTCTTC.

V gene TRBV28 combines with J gene TRBJ1-3; 7 nucleotides align to TRBD1. CDR3 length: 16 amino acids. Germline values: CDR1 MDHEN, CDR2 SYDVKM. With 3 bases clipped from V and 0 bases from J, the junction kept 5 bases outside the gene matches. The chain's CDR3 is CASSLWTGDSGNTIYF. The CDR3 bases are TGTGCCAGCAGTTTGTGGACAGGTGACTCTGGAAACACCATATATTTT.

Only one count was recorded for this clone. Other DNA sequences in this specimen translate into the identical CDR3. V gene TRBV5-4 combines with J gene TRBJ2-7; 8 nucleotides match TRBD2. The germline CDR1 and CDR2 sequences are SGHNT and YYREEE (reference sequence). J gave up 1 base and V 7 bases, and 7 bases lay outside the gene matches. The CDR3 sequence is 14 residues long. CDR3 sequence: CASSPGGGSYEQYF. CDR3 nucleotide sequence: TGTGCCAGCTCACCCGGGGGGGGTTCCTACGAGCAGTACTTC.

The chain carries TRBV6-2 or TRBV6-3 and TRBJ1-2; the D gene is possibly TRBD1 (5 bases). V lost 6 bases and J 2 bases, leaving 16 bases between the germline ends. CDR3 length: 15 amino acids. Germline CDR1 is MNHEY and CDR2 is SVGEGT. The CDR3, as DNA: TGTGCCAGCAGCATTTATCCCGGGGGAAACTATGGCTACACCTTC. This gives the protein CASSIYPGGNYGYTF.

V usage is TRBV25-1 and J usage is TRBJ2-3, with 10 bases matching TRBD2. The trim removed 4 bases at V and 0 bases at J, leaving 10 bases unmatched. Germline V gene sequence: CDR1 MGHDK, CDR2 SYGVNS. The CDR3 covers 18 residues. This CDR3 reads CASSAPLAGGPSTDTQYF. CDR3 nucleotides: TGTGCCAGCAGTGCCCCCTTAGCGGGGGGACCTAGCACAGATACGCAGTATTTT.